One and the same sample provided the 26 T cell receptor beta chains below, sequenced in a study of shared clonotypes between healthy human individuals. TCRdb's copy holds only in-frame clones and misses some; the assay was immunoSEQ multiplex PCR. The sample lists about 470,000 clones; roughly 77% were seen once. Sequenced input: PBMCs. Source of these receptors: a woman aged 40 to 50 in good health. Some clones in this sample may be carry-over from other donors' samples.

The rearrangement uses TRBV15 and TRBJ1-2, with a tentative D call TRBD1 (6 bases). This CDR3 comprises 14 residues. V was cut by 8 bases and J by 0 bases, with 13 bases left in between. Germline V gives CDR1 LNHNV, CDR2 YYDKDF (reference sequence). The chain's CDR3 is CATARGHTNYGYTF. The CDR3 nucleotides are TGTGCCACCGCCCGGGGACATACTAACTATGGCTACACCTTC.

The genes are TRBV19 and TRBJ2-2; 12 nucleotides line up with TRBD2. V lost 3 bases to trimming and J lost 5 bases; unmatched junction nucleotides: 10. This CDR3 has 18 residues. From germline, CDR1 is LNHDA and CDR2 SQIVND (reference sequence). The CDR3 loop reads CASSIILAGGPRTGELFF. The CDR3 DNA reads TGTGCCAGTAGTATCATTCTAGCGGGAGGGCCGAGGACCGGGGAGCTGTTTTTT.

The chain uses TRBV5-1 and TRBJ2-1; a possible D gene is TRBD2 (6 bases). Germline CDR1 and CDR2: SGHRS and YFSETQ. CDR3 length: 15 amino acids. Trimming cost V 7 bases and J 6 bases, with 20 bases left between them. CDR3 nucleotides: TGCGCCAGCCTTAGCGGATCGGGCTTCTTCAATGAGCAGTTCTTC. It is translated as CASLSGSGFFNEQFF.

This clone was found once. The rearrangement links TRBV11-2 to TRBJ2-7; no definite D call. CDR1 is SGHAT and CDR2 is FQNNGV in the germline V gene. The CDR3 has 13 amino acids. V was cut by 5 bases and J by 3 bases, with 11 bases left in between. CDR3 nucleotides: TGTGCCAGCAGCCCCCTGGGGTTCTACGAGCAGTACTTC. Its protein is CASSPLGFYEQYF.

CDR3: CASSIGGAKNIQYF. The CDR3 bases are TGTGCCAGTAGTATAGGTGGAGCCAAAAACATTCAGTACTTC. The chain carries TRBV19 and TRBJ2-4; D ambiguous. The V end was cut by 1 base, the J end by 0 bases, with 4 bases between. The CDR3 sequence is 14 residues long. Germline V lookup: CDR1 LNHDA, CDR2 SQIVND (reference sequence). Using reference TRBV19 and TRBJ2-4 for the parts outside the CDR3, the full variable domain is DGGITQSPKYLFRKEGQNVTLSCEQNLNHDAMYWYRQDPGQGLRLIYYSQIVNDFQKGDIAEGYSVSREKKESFPLTVTSAQKNPTAFYLCASSIGGAKNIQYFGAGTRLSVL.

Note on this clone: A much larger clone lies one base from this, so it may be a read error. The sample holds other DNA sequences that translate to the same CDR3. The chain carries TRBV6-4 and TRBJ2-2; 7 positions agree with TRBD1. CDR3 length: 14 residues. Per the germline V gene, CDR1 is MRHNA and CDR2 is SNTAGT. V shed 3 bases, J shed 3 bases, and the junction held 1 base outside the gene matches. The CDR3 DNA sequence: TGTGCCAGCAGTGAAGGGACAGACACCGGGGAGCTGTTTTTT. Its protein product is CASSEGTDTGELFF.

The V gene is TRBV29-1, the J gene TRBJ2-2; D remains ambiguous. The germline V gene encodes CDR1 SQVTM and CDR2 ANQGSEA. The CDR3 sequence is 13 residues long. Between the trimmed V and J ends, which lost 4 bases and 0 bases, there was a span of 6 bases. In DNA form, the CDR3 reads TGCAGCGTTGCCCCGGCGAACACCGGGGAGCTGTTTTTT. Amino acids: CSVAPANTGELFF.

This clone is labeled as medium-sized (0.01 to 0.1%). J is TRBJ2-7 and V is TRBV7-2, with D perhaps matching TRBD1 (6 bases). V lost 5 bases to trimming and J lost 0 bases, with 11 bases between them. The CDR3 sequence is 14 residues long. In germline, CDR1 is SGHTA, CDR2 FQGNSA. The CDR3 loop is CASSPDRNSYEQYF. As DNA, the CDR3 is TGTGCCAGCAGCCCCGACAGGAACTCCTACGAGCAGTACTTC.

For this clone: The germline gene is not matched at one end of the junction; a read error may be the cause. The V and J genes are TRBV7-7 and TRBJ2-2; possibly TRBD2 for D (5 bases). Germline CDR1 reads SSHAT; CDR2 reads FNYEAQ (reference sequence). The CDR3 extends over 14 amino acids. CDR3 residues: CASSPLRETGELFF. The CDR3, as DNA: TGTGCTAGCAGCCCCCTCCGGGAAACCGGGGAGCTGTTTTTT.

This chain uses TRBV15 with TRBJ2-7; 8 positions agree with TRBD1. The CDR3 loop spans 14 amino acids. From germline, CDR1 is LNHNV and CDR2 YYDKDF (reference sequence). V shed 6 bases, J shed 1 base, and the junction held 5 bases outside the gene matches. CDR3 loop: CATRPGQGSYEQYF. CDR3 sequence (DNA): TGTGCCACCAGACCCGGACAGGGTTCCTACGAGCAGTACTTC. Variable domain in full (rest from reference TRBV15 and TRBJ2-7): DAMVIQNPRYQVTQFGKPVTLSCSQTLNHNVMYWYQQKSSQAPKLLFHYYDKDFNNEADTPDNFQSRRPNTSFCFLDIRSPGLGDTAMYLCATRPGQGSYEQYFGPGTRLTVT.

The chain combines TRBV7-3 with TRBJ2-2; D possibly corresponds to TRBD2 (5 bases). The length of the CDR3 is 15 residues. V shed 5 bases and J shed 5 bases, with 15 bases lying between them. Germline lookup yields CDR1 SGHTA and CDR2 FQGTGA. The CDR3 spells CASSPPGSATGELFF. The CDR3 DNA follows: TGTGCCAGCAGCCCCCCGGGTAGCGCAACCGGGGAGCTGTTTTTT.

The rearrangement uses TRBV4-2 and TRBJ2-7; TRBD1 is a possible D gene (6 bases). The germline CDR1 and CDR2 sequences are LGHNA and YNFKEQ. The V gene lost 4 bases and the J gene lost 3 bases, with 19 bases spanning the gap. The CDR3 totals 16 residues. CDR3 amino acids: CASSPSTGTSNYEQYF. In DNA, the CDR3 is TGTGCCAGCAGCCCCTCGACGGGGACATCTAACTACGAGCAGTACTTC.

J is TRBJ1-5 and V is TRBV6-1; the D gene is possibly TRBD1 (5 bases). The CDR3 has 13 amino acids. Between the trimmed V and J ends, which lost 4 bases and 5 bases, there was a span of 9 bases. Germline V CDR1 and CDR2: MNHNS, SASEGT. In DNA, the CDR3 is TGTGCCAGCAGTGGTCAGGGCTATCAGCCCCAGCATTTT. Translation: CASSGQGYQPQHF.

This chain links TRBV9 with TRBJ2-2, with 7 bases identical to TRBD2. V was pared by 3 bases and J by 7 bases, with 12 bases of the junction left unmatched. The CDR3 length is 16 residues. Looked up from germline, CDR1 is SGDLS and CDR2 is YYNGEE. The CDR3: CASSAGVLAGDGELFF. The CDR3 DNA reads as TGTGCCAGCAGCGCGGGGGTACTGGCGGGAGACGGGGAGCTGTTTTTT.

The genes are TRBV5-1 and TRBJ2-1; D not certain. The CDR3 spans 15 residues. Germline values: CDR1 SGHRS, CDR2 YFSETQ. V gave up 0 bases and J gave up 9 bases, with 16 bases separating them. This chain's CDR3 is CASSLVGQSSAEQFF. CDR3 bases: TGCGCCAGCAGCTTGGTCGGGCAGTCATCGGCTGAGCAGTTCTTC.

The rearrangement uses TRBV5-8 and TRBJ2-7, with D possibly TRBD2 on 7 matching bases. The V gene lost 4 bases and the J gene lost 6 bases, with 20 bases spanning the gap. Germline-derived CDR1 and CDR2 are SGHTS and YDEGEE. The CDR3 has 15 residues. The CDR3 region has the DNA TGTGCCAGCAGCCAAGGGGAGGGGGAATACGCCGAGCAGTACTTC. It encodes CASSQGEGEYAEQYF.

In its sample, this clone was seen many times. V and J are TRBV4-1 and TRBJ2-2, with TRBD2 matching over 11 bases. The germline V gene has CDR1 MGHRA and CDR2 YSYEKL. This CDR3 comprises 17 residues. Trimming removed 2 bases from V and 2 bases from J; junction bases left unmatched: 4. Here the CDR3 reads CASSQTTSGGNTGELFF. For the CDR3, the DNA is TGCGCCAGCAGCCAAACCACTAGCGGGGGTAACACCGGGGAGCTGTTTTTT.

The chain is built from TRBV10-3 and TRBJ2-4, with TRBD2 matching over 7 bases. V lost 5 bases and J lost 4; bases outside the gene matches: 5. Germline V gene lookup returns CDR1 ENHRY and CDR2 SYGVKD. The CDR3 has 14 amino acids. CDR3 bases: TGTGCCATCAGTCCTAGCGGAAATAAAAACATTCAGTACTTC. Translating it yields CAISPSGNKNIQYF.

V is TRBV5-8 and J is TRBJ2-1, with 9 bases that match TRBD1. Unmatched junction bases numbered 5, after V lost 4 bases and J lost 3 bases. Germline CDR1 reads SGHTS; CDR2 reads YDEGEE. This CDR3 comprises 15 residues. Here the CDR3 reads CASSKGTGYYNEQFF. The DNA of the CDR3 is TGTGCCAGCAGCAAGGGGACAGGGTACTACAATGAGCAGTTCTTC.

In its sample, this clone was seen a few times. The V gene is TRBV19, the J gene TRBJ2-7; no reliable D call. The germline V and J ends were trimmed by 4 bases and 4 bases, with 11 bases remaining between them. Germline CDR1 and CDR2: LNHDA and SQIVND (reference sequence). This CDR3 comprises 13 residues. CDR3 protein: CASSRRGKYEQYF. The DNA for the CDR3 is TGTGCCAGTAGTAGGCGTGGGAAGTACGAGCAGTACTTC.

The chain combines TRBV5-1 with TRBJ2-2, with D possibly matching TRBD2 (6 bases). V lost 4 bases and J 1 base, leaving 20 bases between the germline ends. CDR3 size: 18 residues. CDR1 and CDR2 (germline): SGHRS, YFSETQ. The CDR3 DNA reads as TGCGCCAGCAGCCCTCTCAGAGCTAGCGATTGGAACACCGGGGAGCTGTTTTTT. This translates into CASSPLRASDWNTGELFF.

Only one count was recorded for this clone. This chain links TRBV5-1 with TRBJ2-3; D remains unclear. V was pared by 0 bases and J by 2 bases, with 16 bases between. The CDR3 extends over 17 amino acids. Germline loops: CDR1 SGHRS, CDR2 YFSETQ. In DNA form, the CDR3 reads TGCGCCAGCAGCTTGGCCTTATCTCCAGGAACCACAGATACGCAGTATTTT. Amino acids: CASSLALSPGTTDTQYF.

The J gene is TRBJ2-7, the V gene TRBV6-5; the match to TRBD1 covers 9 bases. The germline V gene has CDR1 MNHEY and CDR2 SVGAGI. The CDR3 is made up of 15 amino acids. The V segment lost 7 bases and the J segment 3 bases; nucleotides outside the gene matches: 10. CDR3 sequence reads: CASKIGQGPHYEQYF. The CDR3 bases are TGTGCCAGCAAAATCGGACAGGGGCCCCACTACGAGCAGTACTTC.

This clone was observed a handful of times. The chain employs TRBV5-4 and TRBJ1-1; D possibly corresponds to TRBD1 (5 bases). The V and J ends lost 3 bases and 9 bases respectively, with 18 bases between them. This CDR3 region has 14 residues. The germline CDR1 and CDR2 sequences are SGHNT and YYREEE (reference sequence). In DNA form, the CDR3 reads TGTGCCAGCAGCTCGGTGGGGCCACCTAGCCAAGCTTTCTTT. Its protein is CASSSVGPPSQAFF.

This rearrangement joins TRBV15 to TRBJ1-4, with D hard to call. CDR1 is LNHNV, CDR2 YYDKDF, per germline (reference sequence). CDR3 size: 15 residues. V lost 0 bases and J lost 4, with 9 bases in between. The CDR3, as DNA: TGTGCCACCAGCAGAGATGCGACAATTAATGAAAAACTGTTTTTT. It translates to CATSRDATINEKLFF.

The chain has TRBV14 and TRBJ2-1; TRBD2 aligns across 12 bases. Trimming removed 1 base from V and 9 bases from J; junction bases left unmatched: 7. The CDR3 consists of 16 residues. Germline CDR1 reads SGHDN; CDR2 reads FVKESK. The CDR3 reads CASSQAASGRAGEQFF. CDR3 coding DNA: TGTGCCAGCAGCCAAGCGGCTAGCGGGAGGGCCGGTGAGCAGTTCTTC.